Following are 7 T cell receptor beta chains from one sample sequenced in a study of cytomegalovirus exposure and HLA in healthy donors. PCR used 60 Vbeta primers and 13 Jbeta primers. Clones were read by immunoSEQ multiplex PCR, and TCRdb kept only the in-frame ones, dropping some. This table holds some 190,000 clones, approximately 80% found once. Input material: PBMCs. All receptors come from a girl aged 5-17 years in good health and CMV-seropositive.

This sequence joins TRBV5-1 and TRBJ1-1; 9 positions match TRBD1. V trimming: 2 bases; J trimming: 5 bases; junction bases outside the gene matches: 7. The CDR3 length is 15 residues. In germline, CDR1 is SGHRS, CDR2 YFSETQ. CDR3: CASSFLTGGSTEAFF. CDR3 nucleotide sequence: TGCGCCAGCAGCTTCCTGACAGGGGGATCAACTGAAGCTTTCTTT.

This clone was recorded a few times. The DNA for the CDR3 is TGTGCCAGCGTACTGGGGGCAGGCCTTGAAGCTTTCTTT. Protein: CASVLGAGLEAFF. The chain carries TRBV28 and TRBJ1-1; weak D call: TRBD1 (6 bases). V lost 8 bases, J lost 7 bases, and 17 bases lay in between. CDR3 length: 13 amino acids. Per germline, CDR1 MDHEN and CDR2 SYDVKM.

This chain joins TRBV11-2 and TRBJ1-1; the match to TRBD1 covers 8 bases. This CDR3 region has 17 residues. The V and J ends lost 5 bases and 5 bases, in that order; junction bases with no gene match: 16. The germline V gene encodes CDR1 SGHAT and CDR2 FQNNGV. CDR3 sequence reads: CASSPPGTGRSWTEAFF. The CDR3, as DNA: TGTGCCAGCAGCCCTCCCGGGACAGGTCGAAGTTGGACTGAAGCTTTCTTT.

V and J are TRBV12-5 and TRBJ2-5, with 11 bases lining up with TRBD2. The V segment lost 0 bases and the J segment 2 bases; nucleotides outside the gene matches: 23. The CDR3 is made up of 23 amino acids. The germline CDR1 and CDR2 sequences are LGHNT and FRNRAP. In DNA form, the CDR3 reads TGTGCTAGTGGTTTGGTATTAAATCGCGGTCTAGCGGGAGGATCACTAACTCAAGAGACCCAGTACTTC. Its protein is CASGLVLNRGLAGGSLTQETQYF.

V usage is TRBV9 and J usage is TRBJ1-1; D possibly corresponds to TRBD1 (6 bases). Trimming left V 5 bases short and J 5 bases short, with 19 bases between. The CDR3 loop spans 15 amino acids. Germline V CDR1 and CDR2: SGDLS, YYNGEE. The DNA of the CDR3 is TGTGCCAGCAGTGGGAGGGGGGGCGAAGTGACTGAAGCTTTCTTT. Amino acid sequence: CASSGRGGEVTEAFF.

This chain joins TRBV30 and TRBJ2-3; D unresolved. The CDR3 length is 12 residues. V lost 0 bases, J lost 3 bases, and 4 bases lay in between. From germline, CDR1 is GTSNPN and CDR2 SVGIG (reference sequence). CDR3 DNA: TGTGCCTGGAGTGTGCTAACAGATACGCAGTATTTT. Translated: CAWSVLTDTQYF.

This chain joins TRBV27 and TRBJ2-5, with TRBD2 identical over 8 bases. V shed 8 bases and J 3 bases; nucleotides not matched to a gene: 8. The CDR3 is 14 residues long. Germline values: CDR1 MNHEY, CDR2 SMNVEV (reference sequence). CDR3 in DNA: TGTGCCAGCCACGGGAGGGAGCGGGAAGAGACCCAGTACTTC. Translation gives CASHGREREETQYF.